This T cell receptor (beta chain) came from a study of blood T cell repertoires in COVID-19. Generated by immunoSEQ multiplex PCR, the TCRdb table keeps only in-frame clones and is missing some. The sample lists 200,000 to 300,000 clones, about 87% occurring once. Sequencing input: peripheral blood. The sequence derives from a woman aged 60-75 years with COVID-19, enrolled during active disease.

For the CDR3, the DNA is TGTGCCAGTAGTCCCGGGGGGGCTGGCTATGGCTACACCTTC. Translating it yields CASSPGGAGYGYTF. The rearrangement links TRBV19 to TRBJ1-2; possibly TRBD1 for D (6 bases). V was shortened by 5 bases and J by 4 bases, with 14 bases between the two germline ends. The CDR3 is 14 residues long. Germline V gives CDR1 LNHDA, CDR2 SQIVND (reference sequence).